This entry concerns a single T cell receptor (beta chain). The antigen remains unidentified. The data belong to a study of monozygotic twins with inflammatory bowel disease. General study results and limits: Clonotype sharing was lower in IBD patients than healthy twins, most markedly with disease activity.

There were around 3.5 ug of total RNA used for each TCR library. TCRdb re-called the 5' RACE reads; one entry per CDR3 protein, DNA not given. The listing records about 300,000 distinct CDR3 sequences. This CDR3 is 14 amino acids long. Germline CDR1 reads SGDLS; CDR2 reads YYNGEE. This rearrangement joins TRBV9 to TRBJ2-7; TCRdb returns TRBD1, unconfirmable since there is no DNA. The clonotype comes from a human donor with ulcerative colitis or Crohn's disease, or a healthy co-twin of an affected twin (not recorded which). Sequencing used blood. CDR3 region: CASSPGDSEYEKYF.